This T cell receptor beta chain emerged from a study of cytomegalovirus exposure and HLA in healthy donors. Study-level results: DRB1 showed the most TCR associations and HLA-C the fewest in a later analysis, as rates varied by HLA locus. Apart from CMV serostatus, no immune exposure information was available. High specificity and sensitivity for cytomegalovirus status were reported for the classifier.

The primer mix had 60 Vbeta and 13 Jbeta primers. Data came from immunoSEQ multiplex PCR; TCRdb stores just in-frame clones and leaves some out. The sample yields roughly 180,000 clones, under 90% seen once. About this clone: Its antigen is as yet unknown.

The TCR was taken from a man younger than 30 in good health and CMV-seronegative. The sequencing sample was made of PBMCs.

CDR3: CASSPRRGVENTIYF. The CDR3 DNA reads as TGTGCCAGCAGCCCTCGGAGGGGCGTCGAAAACACCATATATTTT. The genes are TRBV5-4 and TRBJ1-3; tentatively, D is TRBD1 (5 bases). Germline values: CDR1 SGHNT, CDR2 YYREEE (reference sequence). The V gene lost 4 bases and the J gene lost 6 bases, with 17 bases spanning the gap. The CDR3 contains 15 residues.